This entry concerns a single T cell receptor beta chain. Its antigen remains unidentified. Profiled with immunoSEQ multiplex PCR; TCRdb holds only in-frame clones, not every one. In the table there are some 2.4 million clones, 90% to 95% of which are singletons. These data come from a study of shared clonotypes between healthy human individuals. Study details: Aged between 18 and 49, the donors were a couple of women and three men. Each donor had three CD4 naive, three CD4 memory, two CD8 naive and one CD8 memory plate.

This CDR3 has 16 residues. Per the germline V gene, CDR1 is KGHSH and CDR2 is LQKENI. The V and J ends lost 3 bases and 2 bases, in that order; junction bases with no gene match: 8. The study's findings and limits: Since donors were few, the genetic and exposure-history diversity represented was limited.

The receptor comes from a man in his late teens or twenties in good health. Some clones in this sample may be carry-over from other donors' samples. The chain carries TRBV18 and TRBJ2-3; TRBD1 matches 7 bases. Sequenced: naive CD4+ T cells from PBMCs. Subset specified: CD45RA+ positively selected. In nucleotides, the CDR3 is TGTGCCAGCTCACCGAACTACAGGGGTATCACAGATACGCAGTATTTT. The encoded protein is CASSPNYRGITDTQYF.